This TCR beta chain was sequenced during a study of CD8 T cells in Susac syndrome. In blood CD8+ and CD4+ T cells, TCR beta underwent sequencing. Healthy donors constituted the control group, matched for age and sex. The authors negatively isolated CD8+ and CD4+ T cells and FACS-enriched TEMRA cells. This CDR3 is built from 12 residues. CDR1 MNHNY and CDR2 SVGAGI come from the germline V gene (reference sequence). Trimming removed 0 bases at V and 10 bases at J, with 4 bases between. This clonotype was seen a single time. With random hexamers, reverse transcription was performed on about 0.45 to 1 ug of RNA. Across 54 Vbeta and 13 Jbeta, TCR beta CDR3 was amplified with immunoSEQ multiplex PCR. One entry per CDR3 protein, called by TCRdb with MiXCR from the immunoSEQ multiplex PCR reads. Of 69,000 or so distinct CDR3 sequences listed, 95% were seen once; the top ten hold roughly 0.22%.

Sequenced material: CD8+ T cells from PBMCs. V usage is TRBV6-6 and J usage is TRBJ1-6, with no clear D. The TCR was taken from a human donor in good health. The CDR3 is CASSYSGSPLHF. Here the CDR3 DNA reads TGTGCCAGCAGTTACTCCGGGTCACCCCTCCACTTT.